The clone carrying this T cell receptor beta chain was seen a few times. Its specificity is unknown. This sample includes further DNA sequences coding for the same CDR3. These data are taken from a study of cytomegalovirus exposure and HLA in healthy donors. Study background: HLA-typed donors contributed about 85 million unique TCRs, which were held in an early data release. Study-wide results and limits: Later analysis demonstrated an association between a missense DCLRE1C variant and TCR beta V- and J-gene trimming. Follow-up analysis seemed to connect common viral pathogens with several of the most significant clusters identified. Solely CMV serostatus was available to characterize immune exposure.

The CDR3 runs 14 residues. Germline CDR1 and CDR2: SGHRS and YFSETQ. V was trimmed by 0 bases and J by 1 base, leaving 7 bases between them. Primers: 60 Vbeta forward and 13 Jbeta reverse. Only in-frame clones appear in the TCRdb table, and some are missing; sequencing was by immunoSEQ multiplex PCR. The sample has roughly 190,000 clones, about four fifths seen once; the top ten hold around 9.6%. Sequencing input: PBMCs. The origin of this receptor is a woman between 50 and 59 years old in good health and CMV-seropositive. The chain couples TRBV5-1 to TRBJ1-1; a possible D gene is TRBD1 (5 bases). In DNA, the CDR3 is TGCGCCAGCAGCTTGGGTACAGGGAACACTGAAGCTTTCTTT. Protein: CASSLGTGNTEAFF.